Each of the 10 T cell receptor beta chains below was sequenced from the same sample in a study of post-analysis software for immune sequencing data. The study's findings and limits: Roughly five TRBV segments were significantly more frequent in patients than in controls. TRBV5-6, TRBV5-1 and TRBV20-1 were among these segments.

Carried by the TCR beta cDNA libraries were unique molecular identifiers. TCRdb independently ran MiXCR on the PCR reads; one entry per CDR3 protein. The sample comprises 750,000 to 950,000 distinct CDR3 sequences, around 45% of which are singletons, and 4.9% rests with the top ten. These receptors' antigens are unknown. Sequenced sample: blood. The receptors shown here come from a girl aged 5 to 17 with multiple sclerosis.

This sequence joins TRBV20-1 and TRBJ1-1, with 7 bases that match TRBD1. This CDR3 is built from 16 residues. V dropped 6 bases and J dropped 1; count of bases not matched to a gene: 14. Per germline, CDR1 DFQATT and CDR2 SNEGSKA (reference sequence). CDR3 nucleotides: TGCAGTGCCTCACAGGGGATGGTCGAGTGGAACACTGAAGCTTTCTTT. Encoded protein: CSASQGMVEWNTEAFF.

V gene TRBV29-1 combines with J gene TRBJ2-2; TRBD1 agrees at 9 bases. The CDR3 has 15 amino acids. The V gene end was trimmed by 6 bases and the J gene end by 5 bases; junction bases not matched to a gene: 10. In germline, CDR1 is SQVTM, CDR2 ANQGSEA. CDR3 bases: TGCAGCGTGGAGACCGGGACAGGGTGGACCGGGGAGCTGTTTTTT. Encoded protein: CSVETGTGWTGELFF.

This chain joins TRBV7-9 and TRBJ2-7, with TRBD2 matching over 14 bases. The germline V gene encodes CDR1 SEHNR and CDR2 FQNEAQ (reference sequence). V gave up 5 bases and J gave up 4 bases; unmatched junction bases: 10. The CDR3 spans 17 residues. The CDR3 DNA reads TGTGCCAGCAGCCCGCGTATCGGGACTAGCGGGAGATACGAGCAGTACTTC. Translated: CASSPRIGTSGRYEQYF.

The CDR3 loop is CASSLIGVGLNDEQFF. The CDR3 bases are TGTGCCAGCAGTTTAATTGGAGTTGGGTTGAATGATGAGCAGTTCTTC. J is TRBJ2-1 and V is TRBV28; no clear D gene. The CDR3 totals 16 residues. Germline V lookup: CDR1 MDHEN, CDR2 SYDVKM. The V and J ends lost 2 bases and 8 bases respectively, with 19 bases between them.

This clonotype was recorded once. The rearrangement joins TRBV5-4 to TRBJ2-1; 10 bases match TRBD2. V was pared by 0 bases and J by 5 bases, with 5 bases of the junction left unmatched. Germline CDR1 reads SGHNT; CDR2 reads YYREEE (reference sequence). The CDR3 has 16 residues. Written as DNA, the CDR3 is TGTGCCAGCAGCTTGGAATTTACTAGCGGGAACAATGAGCAGTTCTTC. It specifies CASSLEFTSGNNEQFF. The full variable domain, completed using reference TRBV5-4 and TRBJ2-1, is ETGVTQSPTHLIKTRGQQVTLRCSSQSGHNTVSWYQQALGQGPQFIFQYYREEENGRGNFPPRFSGLQFPNYSSELNVNALELDDSALYLCASSLEFTSGNNEQFFGPGTRLTVL.

This clonotype was seen a handful of times. V is TRBV10-1 and J is TRBJ2-1, with 7 bases identical to TRBD2. With V trimmed by 6 bases and J by 8 bases, 7 bases remained unmatched. CDR1 is WNHNN and CDR2 is SYGVQD in the germline V gene (reference sequence). CDR3 length: 13 residues. The chain's CDR3 is CASRGPSGDEQFF. In DNA form, the CDR3 reads TGCGCCAGCAGGGGGCCTAGCGGCGATGAGCAGTTCTTC.

This clonotype was seen only a few times. The gene calls are TRBV29-1 and TRBJ2-5; D is unclear. From germline, CDR1 is SQVTM and CDR2 ANQGSEA. CDR3 length: 10 residues. V gave up 7 bases and J gave up 5 bases, with 8 bases separating them. CDR3 sequence: CSARTETQYF. CDR3 nucleotide sequence: TGCAGCGCTAGGACGGAGACCCAGTACTTC. The full variable domain, completed using reference TRBV29-1 and TRBJ2-5, is SAVISQKPSRDICQRGTSLTIQCQVDSQVTMMFWYRQQPGQSLTLIATANQGSEATYESGFVIDKFPISRPNLTFSTLTVSNMSPEDSSIYLCSARTETQYFGPGTRLLVL.

The rearrangement uses TRBV30 and TRBJ2-7, with TRBD2 matching 10 bases. J lost 3 bases, V lost 1 base, and 6 bases had no gene match. Germline CDR1 is GTSNPN and CDR2 is SVGIG (reference sequence). This CDR3 has 15 amino acids. CDR3 in amino acids: CAWSGGLAHYYEQYF. The CDR3 DNA sequence: TGTGCCTGGAGTGGGGGACTAGCGCATTACTACGAGCAGTACTTC.

This clonotype has only a few counts. The chain has TRBV6-2 or TRBV6-3 and TRBJ1-2, with TRBD1 as a possible D gene (6 bases). The CDR3 extends over 14 amino acids. V shed 3 bases and J shed 5 bases, with 13 bases lying between them. CDR1 and CDR2 from the germline V gene are MNHEY and SVGEGT. The CDR3 reads CASSYSGTKYGYTF. The CDR3 DNA reads TGTGCCAGCAGTTATTCCGGGACAAAATATGGCTACACCTTC.

This rearrangement joins TRBV7-2 to TRBJ1-1; weak D call: TRBD1 (6 bases). CDR1 is SGHTA, CDR2 FQGNSA, per germline. V was shortened by 5 bases and J by 1 base, with 23 bases between the two germline ends. The CDR3 has 18 residues. This chain's CDR3 is CASSPRGQGHLKNTEAFF. Here the CDR3 DNA reads TGTGCCAGCAGCCCCAGGGGTCAGGGACACTTAAAGAACACTGAAGCTTTCTTT.